This T cell receptor (beta chain) is drawn from a study of blood T cell repertoires in COVID-19. This clone was seen just once. Clones were read by immunoSEQ multiplex PCR, and TCRdb kept only the in-frame ones, dropping some. The table records roughly 26,000 clones, roughly 85% of them present only once. The sequenced material came from peripheral blood. The clonotype was recovered from a human donor in a cohort sampled during active COVID-19.

This CDR3 reads CATQLKIPGDTEAFF. CDR3 nucleotides: TGTGCCACCCAGCTTAAGATTCCAGGGGACACTGAAGCTTTCTTT. The J gene is TRBJ1-1, the V gene TRBV7-8; weak D call: TRBD1 (6 bases). V dropped 10 bases and J dropped 3 bases, with 21 bases sitting between them. CDR3 length: 15 amino acids. Germline loops: CDR1 SGHVS, CDR2 FQNEAQ.